Presented here are 31 T cell receptor beta chains from one specimen sequenced in a study of T cell repertoires in cytomegalovirus infection. Their antigens remain unidentified. TCRdb re-called the reads through MiXCR, storing one row per CDR3 protein. The repertoire holds under 150,000 distinct CDR3 sequences, with approximately 24% as singletons. The material sequenced was PBMCs, sequenced either directly or after in vitro stimulation (not recorded which). These TCRs come from a human donor in good health (CMV status not recorded). Some clones in this sample may be carry-over from other donors' samples.

In its sample, this clonotype was seen a few times. V usage is TRBV10-3 and J usage is TRBJ1-1; D remains unclear. The germline V and J ends were trimmed by 0 bases and 3 bases, with 11 bases remaining between them. CDR1 and CDR2 (germline): ENHRY, SYGVKD. The CDR3 is 15 residues long. DNA of the CDR3: TGTGCCATCAGTGAGTCGATTGGTAGGGACACTGAAGCTTTCTTT. Translation gives CAISESIGRDTEAFF.

The chain links TRBV10-1 to TRBJ2-2; possibly TRBD1 for D (6 bases). V lost 8 bases and J lost 4, with 17 bases in between. The V gene's germline CDR1 is WNHNN and CDR2 SYGVQD (reference sequence). The CDR3 loop spans 15 amino acids. The CDR3 DNA sequence: TGCGCCAGCGGACCCGACAGGACCGGCACCGGGGAGCTGTTTTTT. Amino acid sequence: CASGPDRTGTGELFF.

This chain uses TRBV4-3 with TRBJ2-5, with D possibly called TRBD1 or TRBD2 (5 bases each). Trimming removed 0 bases at V and 5 bases at J, with 16 bases between. The germline gives CDR1 LGHNA, CDR2 YSLEER. This CDR3 has 16 amino acids. CDR3 in amino acids: CASSQDRDRGRETQYF. CDR3 DNA sequence: TGCGCCAGCAGCCAAGATCGGGACCGAGGAAGGGAGACCCAGTACTTC.

The chain recombines TRBV2 with TRBJ2-5; D uncertain. Trimming cost V 3 bases and J 5 bases, with 10 bases left between them. This CDR3 comprises 13 residues. Per germline, CDR1 SNHLY and CDR2 FYNNEI. CDR3 nucleotides: TGTGCCAGCAGTGACCCTAATGGGGAGACCCAGTACTTC. It encodes CASSDPNGETQYF.

The J gene is TRBJ1-5, the V gene TRBV11-2, with 8 positions matching TRBD1. This CDR3 is built from 15 residues. Germline V gene lookup returns CDR1 SGHAT and CDR2 FQNNGV. Trimming cost V 5 bases and J 5 bases; bases outside gene matches: 8. The CDR3 region is CASSPGTGSYQPQHF. CDR3 coding DNA: TGTGCCAGCAGCCCCGGGACAGGCTCTTATCAGCCCCAGCATTTT.

This clonotype was picked up a small number of times. The chain joins TRBV24-1 to TRBJ2-1, with 8 bases matching TRBD2. V was pared by 3 bases and J by 4 bases, with 7 bases of the junction left unmatched. CDR1 and CDR2 (germline): KGHDR, SFDVKD. The CDR3 length is 16 residues. The DNA for the CDR3 is TGTGCCACCAGTGATCTCGCCGGGACTAGTTACAATGAGCAGTTCTTC. Encoded protein: CATSDLAGTSYNEQFF.

This clonotype has more than one count but fewer than ten. This chain uses TRBV12-3 or TRBV12-4 with TRBJ2-1; D may be TRBD2 (6 bases). V gave up 0 bases and J gave up 4 bases, with 13 bases separating them. The CDR3 contains 16 residues. The CDR3 DNA reads as TGTGCCAGCAGTTTAGCGTCGGGAGTCTCTTACAATGAGCAGTTCTTC. It is translated as CASSLASGVSYNEQFF.

This clonotype was seen a few times. The chain has TRBV7-8 and TRBJ1-5, with 7 bases identical to TRBD1. V lost 5 bases, J lost 4 bases, and 5 bases stayed unmatched. The length of the CDR3 is 14 residues. The germline V gene encodes CDR1 SGHVS and CDR2 FQNEAQ. In DNA form, the CDR3 reads TGTGCCAGCAGCCGGGACAGTCCAAATCAGCCCCAGCATTTT. This encodes CASSRDSPNQPQHF. The full variable domain, rest sourced from reference TRBV7-8 and TRBJ1-5, is GAGVSQSPRYKVAKRGQDVALRCDPISGHVSLFWYQQALGQGPEFLTYFQNEAQLDKSGLPSDRFFAERPEGSVSTLKIQRTQQEDSAVYLCASSRDSPNQPQHFGDGTRLSIL.

This clonotype was observed a few times. This rearrangement joins TRBV6-2 or TRBV6-3 to TRBJ1-5; TRBD1 matches 7 bases. Losses at the gene ends were 6 bases for V and 7 bases for J; bases not matched to a gene: 6. The CDR3 has 13 residues. The germline V gene encodes CDR1 MNHEY and CDR2 SVGEGT. The DNA of the CDR3 is TGTGCCAGCAGGACACAGGGGCGGCAGCCCCAGCATTTT. As protein: CASRTQGRQPQHF.

CDR3 in DNA: TGTGCCAGCAGTCACCATCGAGGACAGGGGGGCAATGAGCAGTTCTTC. Translating gives CASSHHRGQGGNEQFF. The genes are TRBV6-5 and TRBJ2-1, with TRBD1 matching 10 bases. The junction had 10 bases not matched to a gene; V was cut back by 5 bases and J by 6 bases. Germline V CDR1 and CDR2: MNHEY, SVGAGI. The CDR3 covers 16 residues.

The sample holds many counts of this clonotype. The V call is TRBV6-1, the J call TRBJ2-2; D gene ambiguous. The CDR3 consists of 17 residues. Germline V CDR1 and CDR2: MNHNS, SASEGT. V shed 0 bases and J shed 1 base, with 12 bases lying between them. CDR3 residues: CASSEAPRVRNTGELFF. The CDR3 DNA sequence: TGTGCCAGCAGTGAAGCCCCCCGCGTAAGGAACACCGGGGAGCTGTTTTTT.

The chain links TRBV7-9 to TRBJ2-3; D remains ambiguous. The CDR3 is 14 amino acids. The germline V gene has CDR1 SEHNR and CDR2 FQNEAQ (reference sequence). Trimming took 3 bases from V and 1 from J, leaving 8 bases between them. The CDR3 loop is CASSLWQGTDTQYF. CDR3 coding DNA: TGTGCCAGCAGCTTGTGGCAGGGCACAGATACGCAGTATTTT.

This chain links TRBV7-2 with TRBJ1-1, with TRBD1 identical over 7 bases. The CDR3 runs to 13 residues. The trim removed 4 bases at V and 5 bases at J, leaving 4 bases unmatched. Per the germline V gene, CDR1 is SGHTA and CDR2 is FQGNSA. The CDR3 region is CASSSYRGTEAFF. The CDR3 DNA is TGTGCCAGCAGCTCCTACAGGGGAACTGAAGCTTTCTTT.

This clonotype was counted ten times or more. V usage is TRBV12-3 or TRBV12-4 and J usage is TRBJ2-7; possibly TRBD1 or TRBD2 for D (5 bases each). This CDR3 has 14 amino acids. V shed 1 base and J shed 3 bases, with 10 bases lying between them. This CDR3 is CASSLVGVGYEQYF. The CDR3 nucleotides read TGTGCCAGCAGTTTAGTGGGGGTCGGCTACGAGCAGTACTTC.

This clonotype has a count of ten or more. The rearrangement joins TRBV7-2 to TRBJ2-7; weak D call: TRBD2 (6 bases). Germline loops: CDR1 SGHTA, CDR2 FQGNSA. The CDR3 loop spans 15 amino acids. Trimming shortened V by 3 bases and J by 2 bases, and 14 bases separated the two germline ends. The CDR3: CASSFDWGLTYEQYV. The CDR3 DNA sequence: TGTGCCAGCAGCTTTGATTGGGGACTCACCTACGAGCAGTACGTC.

This rearrangement joins TRBV6-2 or TRBV6-3 to TRBJ2-7; D is undetermined. V lost 6 bases and J lost 0, with 9 bases in between. CDR1 MNHEY and CDR2 SVGEGT come from the germline V gene. The CDR3 has 13 amino acids. The CDR3 reads CASSSPNSYEQYV. CDR3 nucleotide sequence: TGTGCCAGCAGCTCCCCCAACTCCTACGAGCAGTACGTC.

The chain couples TRBV6-2 or TRBV6-3 to TRBJ1-5; no clear D gene. V was trimmed by 6 bases and J by 7 bases, leaving 22 bases between them. The germline V gene encodes CDR1 MNHEY and CDR2 SVGEGT. The CDR3 runs 16 residues. The CDR3 DNA follows: TGTGCCAGCAGCTCAAACGCAGGCGGGGAATGGCAGCCCCAGCATTTT. Its translation: CASSSNAGGEWQPQHF.

The sample holds many counts of this clonotype. V usage is TRBV11-1 and J usage is TRBJ2-1; D possibly corresponds to TRBD2 (5 bases). This CDR3 is 16 amino acids long. The V and J ends lost 1 base and 7 bases respectively, with 17 bases between them. Germline CDR1 reads SGHAT; CDR2 reads FQDESV (reference sequence). As DNA, the CDR3 is TGTGCCAGCAGCTTAGAAGCGCGTACAACGGGGAATGAGCAGTTCTTC. This encodes CASSLEARTTGNEQFF.

The gene calls are TRBV5-1 and TRBJ2-6; D call uncertain. CDR3 length equals 14 residues. Per the germline V gene, CDR1 is SGHRS and CDR2 is YFSETQ. V was shortened by 3 bases and J by 0 bases, with 4 bases between the two germline ends. CDR3 nucleotides: TGCGCCAGCAGCTACGACTCTGGGGCCAACGTCCTGACTTTC. This gives the protein CASSYDSGANVLTF.

This chain uses TRBV6-2 or TRBV6-3 with TRBJ1-1; perhaps TRBD1 as D (5 bases). The CDR3 runs to 15 residues. CDR1 MNHEY and CDR2 SVGEGT come from the germline V gene. V was pared by 8 bases and J by 0 bases, with 16 bases between. CDR3 loop: CASRNPSTVNTEAFF. CDR3 DNA: TGTGCCAGCCGAAATCCATCGACAGTGAACACTGAAGCTTTCTTT.

V usage is TRBV6-5 and J usage is TRBJ2-3; a weak D match, TRBD1 (6 bases). CDR1 and CDR2 (germline): MNHEY, SVGAGI. V gave up 2 bases and J gave up 2 bases, with 8 bases separating them. This CDR3 region has 14 residues. The CDR3 loop reads CASSYGGHTDTQYF. In DNA, the CDR3 is TGTGCCAGCAGTTACGGGGGACACACAGATACGCAGTATTTT.

The sample holds many counts of this clonotype. The chain carries TRBV7-2 and TRBJ2-3, with unresolved D. Germline V gene data show CDR1 as SGHTA and CDR2 as FQGNSA. Trimming removed 0 bases at V and 5 bases at J, with 9 bases between. This CDR3 has 14 residues. CDR3 region: CASSLALTGDTQYF. CDR3 nucleotides: TGTGCCAGCAGCTTAGCGTTGACGGGAGATACGCAGTATTTT.

This clonotype was seen a handful of times. The chain couples TRBV4-3 to TRBJ1-2; unclear D gene. Germline V CDR1 and CDR2: LGHNA, YSLEER. V lost 3 bases and J 6 bases, leaving 11 bases between the germline ends. The CDR3 runs to 13 residues. The DNA of the CDR3 is TGCGCCAGCAGCCAGGACCTTGGGCATGGCTACACCTTC. Encoded protein: CASSQDLGHGYTF.

This clonotype showed up just a few times. CDR3 in DNA: TGTGCCAGCAGCTTGGAAAGAGGGACTGAAGCTTTCTTT. Its protein is CASSLERGTEAFF. The genes are TRBV11-2 and TRBJ1-1; D ambiguous. Trimming shortened V by 3 bases and J by 5 bases, and 10 bases separated the two germline ends. CDR3 length: 13 amino acids. Per the germline V gene, CDR1 is SGHAT and CDR2 is FQNNGV.

The chain uses TRBV7-4 and TRBJ1-1, with D tentatively TRBD1 (5 bases). Germline V gene data show CDR1 as SGHVT and CDR2 as SQSDAQ. The CDR3 spans 16 residues. The V end was cut by 4 bases, the J end by 0 bases, with 15 bases between. For the CDR3, the DNA is TGTGCCAGCAGCTCCCAGGGAGAGGGGATGAACACTGAAGCTTTCTTT. Protein sequence: CASSSQGEGMNTEAFF. The full variable domain, with the rest looked up from reference TRBV7-4 and TRBJ1-1, is GAGVSQSPRYKVAKRGRDVALRCDSISGHVTLYWYRQTLGQGSEVLTYSQSDAQRDKSGRPSGRFSAERPERSVSTLKIQRTEQGDSAVYLCASSSQGEGMNTEAFFGQGTRLTVV.

There are a few counts of this clonotype. The rearrangement joins TRBV4-1 to TRBJ2-7; D perhaps matches TRBD1 (6 bases). The CDR3 contains 13 residues. V was cut by 2 bases and J by 4 bases, with 9 bases left in between. From germline, CDR1 is MGHRA and CDR2 YSYEKL. CDR3 in amino acids: CASSQQQGYEQYV. Written as DNA, the CDR3 is TGCGCCAGCAGCCAACAACAGGGATACGAGCAGTACGTC.

Only a few counts were recorded for this clonotype. V is TRBV12-3 or TRBV12-4 and J is TRBJ2-5; maybe TRBD1 (5 bases). V was clipped by 1 base and J by 9 bases, with 12 bases between them. This CDR3 comprises 13 residues. The CDR3 is CASSLGQFGAQYF. The CDR3 nucleotides are TGTGCCAGCAGTTTAGGACAGTTTGGGGCCCAGTACTTC.

This clonotype was detected only a few times. The chain is built from TRBV2 and TRBJ2-7; D is uncertain. The germline V and J ends were trimmed by 6 bases and 0 bases, with 24 bases remaining between them. Per germline, CDR1 SNHLY and CDR2 FYNNEI. There are 18 residues in the CDR3. DNA for the CDR3: TGTGCCAGCAGCCGGAGCGCGCCGCGTGGGGTGAGCTCCTACGAGCAGTACGTC. This encodes CASSRSAPRGVSSYEQYV.

This clonotype was detected many times. J is TRBJ2-3 and V is TRBV7-9; possible D gene TRBD2, 6 bases. CDR1 SEHNR and CDR2 FQNEAQ come from the germline V gene (reference sequence). Trimming pared 1 base from V and 6 bases from J, leaving 20 bases between. The CDR3 has 17 residues. In nucleotides, the CDR3 is TGTGCCAGCAGCTTAGGGAGGGGTCTAGTCCCCCTGGATACGCAGTATTTT. Amino acids: CASSLGRGLVPLDTQYF.

The chain recombines TRBV10-1 with TRBJ1-5, with a tentative D call TRBD1 (5 bases). With 6 bases removed from V and 0 bases from J, the gap between germline ends came to 24 bases. Germline V CDR1 and CDR2: WNHNN, SYGVQD (reference sequence). The CDR3 runs to 19 residues. CDR3 sequence reads: CASRGSFGGSGVSNQPQHF. The CDR3 bases are TGCGCCAGCAGGGGGTCATTTGGGGGGTCGGGGGTTAGCAATCAGCCCCAGCATTTT.

The V and J genes are TRBV28 and TRBJ2-3; 15 bases are a match to TRBD2. Germline CDR1 reads MDHEN; CDR2 reads SYDVKM. V dropped 5 bases and J dropped 8; count of bases not matched to a gene: 8. The CDR3 has 16 residues. In DNA form, the CDR3 reads TGTGCCAGCAGTCAGGGACTAGCGGGAGGATCGGGTACGCAGTATTTT. Translating it yields CASSQGLAGGSGTQYF.